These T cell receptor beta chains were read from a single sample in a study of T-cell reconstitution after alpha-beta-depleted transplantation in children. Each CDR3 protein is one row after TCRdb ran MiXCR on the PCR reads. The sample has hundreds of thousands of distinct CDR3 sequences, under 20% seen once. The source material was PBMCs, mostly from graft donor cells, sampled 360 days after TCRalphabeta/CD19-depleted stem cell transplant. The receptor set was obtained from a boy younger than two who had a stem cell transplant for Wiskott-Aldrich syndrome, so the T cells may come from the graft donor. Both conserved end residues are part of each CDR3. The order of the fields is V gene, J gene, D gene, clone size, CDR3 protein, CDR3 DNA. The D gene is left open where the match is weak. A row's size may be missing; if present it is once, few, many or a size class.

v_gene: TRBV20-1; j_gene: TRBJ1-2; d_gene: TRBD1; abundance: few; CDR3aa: CSAIRPGQVYGYTF; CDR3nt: TGCAGTGCCATAAGACCGGGACAGGTGTATGGCTACACCTTC
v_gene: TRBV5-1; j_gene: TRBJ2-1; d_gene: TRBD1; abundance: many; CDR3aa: CASSFTRGRYNEQFF; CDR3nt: TGCGCCAGCAGCTTTACGAGGGGGCGATACAATGAGCAGTTCTTC
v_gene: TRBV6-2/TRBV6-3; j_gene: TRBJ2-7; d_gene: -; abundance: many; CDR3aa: CASSRAYEQYF; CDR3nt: TGTGCCAGCTCTAGGGCCTACGAGCAGTACTTC
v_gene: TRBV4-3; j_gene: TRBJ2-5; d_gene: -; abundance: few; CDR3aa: CASSQESGIGETQYF; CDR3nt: TGCGCCAGCAGCCAAGAAAGTGGGATCGGGGAGACCCAGTACTTC
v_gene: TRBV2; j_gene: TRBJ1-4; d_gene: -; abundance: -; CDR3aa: CASRGVNEKLFF; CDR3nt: TGTGCCAGCAGAGGAGTCAATGAAAAACTGTTTTTT
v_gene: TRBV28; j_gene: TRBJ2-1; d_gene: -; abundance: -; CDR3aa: CASSPHEVGVVGYNEQFF; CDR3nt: TGTGCCAGCAGTCCCCATGAGGTCGGGGTAGTGGGGTACAATGAGCAGTTCTTC
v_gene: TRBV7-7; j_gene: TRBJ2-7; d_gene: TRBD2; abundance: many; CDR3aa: CASSLPTSISSYEQYF; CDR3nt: TGTGCCAGCAGCTTACCGACTAGCATAAGCTCCTACGAGCAGTACTTC
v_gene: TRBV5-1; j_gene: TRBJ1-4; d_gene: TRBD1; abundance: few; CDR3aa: CASSLGGPGQLATNEKLFF; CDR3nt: TGCGCCAGCAGCTTGGGAGGCCCGGGACAGCTTGCAACTAATGAAAAACTGTTTTTT
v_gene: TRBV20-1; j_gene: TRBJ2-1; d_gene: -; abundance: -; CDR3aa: CSARDRGWSYNEQFF; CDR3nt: TGCAGTGCTAGAGACAGGGGTTGGTCCTACAATGAGCAGTTCTTC
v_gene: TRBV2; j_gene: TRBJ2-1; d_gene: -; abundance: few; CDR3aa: CASNLPDNPFYNEQFF; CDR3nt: TGTGCCAGCAACTTACCCGACAATCCTTTTTACAATGAGCAGTTCTTC
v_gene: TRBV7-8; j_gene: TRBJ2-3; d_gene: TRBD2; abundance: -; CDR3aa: CASSYPGGGDVVGTDTQYF; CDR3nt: TGTGCCAGCAGCTACCCGGGGGGGGGTGACGTAGTGGGGACAGATACGCAGTATTTT
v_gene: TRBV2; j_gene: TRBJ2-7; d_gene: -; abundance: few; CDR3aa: CASSTISAGGEKWSYEQYF; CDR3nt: TGTGCCAGCTCAACAATCTCCGCAGGAGGGGAAAAGTGGTCCTACGAGCAGTACTTC
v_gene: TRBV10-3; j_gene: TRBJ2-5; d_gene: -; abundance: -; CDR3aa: CAIEPVGEETQYF; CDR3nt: TGTGCCATCGAACCCGTAGGCGAAGAGACCCAGTACTTC
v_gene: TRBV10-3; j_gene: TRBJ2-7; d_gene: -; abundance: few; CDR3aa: CAISDRDARHDEQYF; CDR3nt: TGTGCCATCAGTGACCGGGACGCCCGCCATGACGAGCAGTACTTC
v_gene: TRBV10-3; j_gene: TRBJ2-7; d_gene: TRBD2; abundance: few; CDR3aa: CAISGLAEYYEQYF; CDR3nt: TGTGCCATCAGTGGACTAGCAGAGTACTACGAGCAGTACTTC
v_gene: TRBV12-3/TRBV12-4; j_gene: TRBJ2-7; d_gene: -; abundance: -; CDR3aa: CASSLSLGAVYEQYF; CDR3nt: TGTGCCAGCAGTTTATCCCTCGGGGCTGTCTACGAGCAGTACTTC
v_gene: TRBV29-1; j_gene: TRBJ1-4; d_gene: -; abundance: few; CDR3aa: CSAGLSNEKLFF; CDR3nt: TGCAGCGCCGGATTGTCTAATGAAAAACTGTTTTTT
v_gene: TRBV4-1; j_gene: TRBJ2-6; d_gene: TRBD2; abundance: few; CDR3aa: CASSQDGRGSSGANVLTF; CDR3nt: TGCGCCAGCAGCCAAGATGGGCGGGGGTCCTCTGGGGCCAACGTCCTGACTTTC
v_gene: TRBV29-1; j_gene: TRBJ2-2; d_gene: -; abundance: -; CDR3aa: CSVRTGNTGELFF; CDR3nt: TGCAGCGTCCGGACGGGGAACACCGGGGAGCTGTTTTTT
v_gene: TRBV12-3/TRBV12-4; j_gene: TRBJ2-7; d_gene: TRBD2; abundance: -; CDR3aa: CASSVTTSGGTYEQYF; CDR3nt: TGTGCCAGCAGTGTTACGACTAGCGGGGGTACCTACGAGCAGTACTTC
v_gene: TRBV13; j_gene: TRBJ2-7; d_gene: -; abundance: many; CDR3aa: CASSLPLGLAGEQYF; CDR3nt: TGTGCCAGCAGTCTCCCGTTGGGGCTAGCCGGCGAGCAGTACTTC
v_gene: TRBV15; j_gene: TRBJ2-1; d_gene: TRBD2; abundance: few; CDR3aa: CATSRDPSGRAYNEQFF; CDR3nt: TGTGCCACCAGCAGAGATCCGAGCGGGAGAGCGTACAATGAGCAGTTCTTC
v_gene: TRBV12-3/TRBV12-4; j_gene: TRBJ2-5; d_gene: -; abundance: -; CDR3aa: CASSLHRGETQYF; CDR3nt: TGTGCCAGCAGTTTACACAGAGGAGAGACCCAGTACTTC
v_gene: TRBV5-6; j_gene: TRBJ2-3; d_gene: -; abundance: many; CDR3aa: CASSLPIGTDTQYF; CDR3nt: TGTGCCAGCAGCCTACCAATTGGCACAGATACGCAGTATTTT
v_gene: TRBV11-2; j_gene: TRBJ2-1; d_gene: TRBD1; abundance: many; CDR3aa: CASSLGSQGGEQFF; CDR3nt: TGTGCCAGCAGCTTAGGGTCACAGGGGGGTGAGCAGTTCTTC
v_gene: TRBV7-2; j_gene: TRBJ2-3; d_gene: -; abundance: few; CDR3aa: CASSSYWQDTQYF; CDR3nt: TGTGCCAGCAGCTCTTACTGGCAAGATACGCAGTATTTT
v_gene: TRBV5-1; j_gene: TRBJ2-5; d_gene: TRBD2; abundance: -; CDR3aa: CASSLGLAPSGETQYF; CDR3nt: TGCGCCAGCAGCTTGGGACTAGCACCGAGCGGGGAGACCCAGTACTTC
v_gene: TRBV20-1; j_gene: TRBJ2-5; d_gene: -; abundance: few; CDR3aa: CSGLNQETQYF; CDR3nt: TGCAGCGGACTGAACCAAGAGACCCAGTACTTC
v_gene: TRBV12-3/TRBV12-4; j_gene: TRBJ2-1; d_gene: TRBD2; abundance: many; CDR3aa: CASSLGLAGASEQFF; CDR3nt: TGTGCCAGCAGTTTGGGGTTAGCGGGAGCCAGTGAGCAGTTCTTC
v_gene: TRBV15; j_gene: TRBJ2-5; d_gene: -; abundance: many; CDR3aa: CATSRLGRGDRQETQYF; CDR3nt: TGTGCCACCAGCAGACTGGGGCGGGGGGACAGACAAGAGACCCAGTACTTC
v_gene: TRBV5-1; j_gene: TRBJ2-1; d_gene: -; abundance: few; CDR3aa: CASSSFGPRGNEQFF; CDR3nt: TGCGCCAGCAGCTCGTTTGGACCCAGGGGCAATGAGCAGTTCTTC
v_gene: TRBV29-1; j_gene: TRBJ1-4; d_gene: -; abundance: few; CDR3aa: CSVRDTLNEKLFF; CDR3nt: TGCAGCGTCCGGGACACCCTTAATGAAAAACTGTTTTTT
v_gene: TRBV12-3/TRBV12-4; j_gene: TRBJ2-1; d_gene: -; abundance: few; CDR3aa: CASKTGEFEYNEQFF; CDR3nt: TGTGCCAGCAAGACCGGGGAGTTCGAGTACAATGAGCAGTTCTTC
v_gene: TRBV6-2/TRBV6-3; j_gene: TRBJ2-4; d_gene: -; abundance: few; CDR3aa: CASSYSFRGALAKNIQYF; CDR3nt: TGTGCCAGCAGTTACTCGTTCCGGGGGGCCTTAGCCAAAAACATTCAGTACTTC
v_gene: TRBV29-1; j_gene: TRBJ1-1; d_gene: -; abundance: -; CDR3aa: CSVEVEAFF; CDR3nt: TGCAGCGTTGAAGTGGAAGCTTTCTTT
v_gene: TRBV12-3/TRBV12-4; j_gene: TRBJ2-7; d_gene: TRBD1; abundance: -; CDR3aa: CASSLAPLRTGLSYEQYF; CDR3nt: TGTGCCAGCAGTTTAGCGCCCCTAAGGACAGGTCTCTCCTACGAGCAGTACTTC
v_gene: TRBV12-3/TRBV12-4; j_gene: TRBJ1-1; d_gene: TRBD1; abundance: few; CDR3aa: CASSVRGQPNTEAFF; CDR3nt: TGTGCCAGCAGTGTCAGGGGGCAACCGAACACTGAAGCTTTCTTT
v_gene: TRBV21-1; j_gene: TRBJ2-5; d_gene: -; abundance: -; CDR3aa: CASSKAPSFEKIQETQYF; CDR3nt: TGTGCCAGCAGCAAAGCGCCATCATTTGAGAAGATCCAAGAGACCCAGTACTTC
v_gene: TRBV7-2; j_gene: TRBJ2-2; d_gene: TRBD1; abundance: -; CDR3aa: CASSLKYRGRDGELFF; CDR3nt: TGTGCCAGCAGCCTCAAATACAGGGGGCGCGACGGGGAGCTGTTTTTT
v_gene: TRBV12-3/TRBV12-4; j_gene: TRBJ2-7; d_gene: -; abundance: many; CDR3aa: CASSGRSWEQYF; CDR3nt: TGTGCCAGCAGTGGACGGTCGTGGGAGCAGTACTTC
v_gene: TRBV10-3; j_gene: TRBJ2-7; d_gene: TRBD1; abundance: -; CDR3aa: CAIRAGTGAWEQYF; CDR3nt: TGTGCCATCAGAGCCGGGACAGGGGCTTGGGAGCAGTACTTC
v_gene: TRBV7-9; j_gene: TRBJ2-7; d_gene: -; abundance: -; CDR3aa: CASSPRGLASPYEQYF; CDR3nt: TGTGCCAGCAGCCCCCGAGGGCTAGCGAGCCCCTACGAGCAGTACTTC
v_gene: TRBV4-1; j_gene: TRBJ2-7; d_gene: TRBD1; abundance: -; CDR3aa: CASSQGARGNEQYF; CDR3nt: TGCGCCAGCAGCCAAGGTGCCAGGGGGAACGAGCAGTACTTC
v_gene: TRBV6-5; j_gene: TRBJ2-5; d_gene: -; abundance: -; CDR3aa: CASSYTSSQETQYF; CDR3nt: TGTGCCAGCAGTTACACTTCTAGCCAAGAGACCCAGTACTTC
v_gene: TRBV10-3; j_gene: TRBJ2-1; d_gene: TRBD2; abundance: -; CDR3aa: CAISNTAGGGYNEQFF; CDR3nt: TGTGCCATCAGTAATACTGCGGGAGGGGGGTACAATGAGCAGTTCTTC
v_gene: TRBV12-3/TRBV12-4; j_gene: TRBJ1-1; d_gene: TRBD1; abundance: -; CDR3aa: CASRLTGRKKDTEAFF; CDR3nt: TGTGCCAGCAGATTGACAGGGCGTAAGAAGGACACTGAAGCTTTCTTT
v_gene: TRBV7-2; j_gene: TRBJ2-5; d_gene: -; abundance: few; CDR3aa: CASSLDRAQKTQYF; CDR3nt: TGTGCCAGCAGCTTAGACAGGGCACAAAAGACCCAGTACTTC
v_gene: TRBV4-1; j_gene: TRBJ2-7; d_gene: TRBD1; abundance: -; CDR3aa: CASSQAPGTGYYEQYF; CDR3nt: TGCGCCAGCAGCCAAGCACCCGGGACAGGGTACTACGAGCAGTACTTC
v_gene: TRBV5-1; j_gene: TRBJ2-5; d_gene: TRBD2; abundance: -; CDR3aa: CASSLGGTSGQETQYF; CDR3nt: TGTGCCAGCAGCTTGGGCGGGACTAGCGGACAAGAGACCCAGTACTTC
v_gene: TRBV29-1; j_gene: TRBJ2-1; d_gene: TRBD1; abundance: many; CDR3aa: CSVEGVPGQGRYYNEQFF; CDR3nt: TGCAGCGTTGAAGGGGTCCCGGGACAGGGACGGTACTACAATGAGCAGTTCTTC
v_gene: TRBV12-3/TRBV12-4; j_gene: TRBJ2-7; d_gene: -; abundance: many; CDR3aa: CASSSSGYEQYF; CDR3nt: TGTGCCAGCAGCAGCTCAGGGTACGAGCAGTACTTC
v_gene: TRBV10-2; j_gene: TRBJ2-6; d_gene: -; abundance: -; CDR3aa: CASRGAESGANVLTF; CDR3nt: TGCGCCAGCCGCGGGGCAGAATCTGGGGCCAACGTCCTGACTTTC
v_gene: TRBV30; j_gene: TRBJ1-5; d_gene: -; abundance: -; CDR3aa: CAWSAGHFNQPQHF; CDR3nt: TGTGCCTGGAGTGCCGGGCATTTCAATCAGCCCCAGCATTTT